A selection of T cell receptor beta chains follows, all from one sample in a study of identical twins. Each CDR3 protein gets one entry after TCRdb re-called the 5' RACE reads with MiXCR. The sample has about 720,000 distinct CDR3 sequences, 18% seen once. The sample was also reused in another study, on T cells expressing NK-cell markers.

The sequenced sample was PBMCs. The receptors originated from a young woman in good health. Both conserved end residues are part of each CDR3. Fields, in order: clone size, J gene, V gene, D gene, CDR3 DNA, CDR3 protein. D genes are given only for firm matches. For some rows the clone size is stated as once, few or many, or as a class when expanded; others skip it.

clone size: many
J gene: TRBJ2-6
V gene: TRBV12-3/TRBV12-4
D gene: -
CDR3 DNA: TGTGCCAGCAGTTTAGGCAGCAGGGGTGCCGGGGCCAACGTCCTGACTTTC
CDR3 protein: CASSLGSRGAGANVLTF

clone size: few
J gene: TRBJ1-2
V gene: TRBV6-5
D gene: TRBD1
CDR3 DNA: TGTGCCAGCAGTTACACCGGGACAGACATGTACACCTTC
CDR3 protein: CASSYTGTDMYTF

clone size: -
J gene: TRBJ2-3
V gene: TRBV11-2
D gene: -
CDR3 DNA: TGTGCCAGCAGCTTAGAGGCGACCCGAATTCTTAGCACAGATACGCAGTATTTT
CDR3 protein: CASSLEATRILSTDTQYF

clone size: -
J gene: TRBJ1-2
V gene: TRBV20-1
D gene: -
CDR3 DNA: TGCAGTGCTAGCCCGGACGACTATGGCTACACCTTC
CDR3 protein: CSASPDDYGYTF

clone size: -
J gene: TRBJ2-1
V gene: TRBV5-1
D gene: TRBD2
CDR3 DNA: TGCGCCAGCAGCGGGACTAGCGGGGAAAATGAGCAGTTCTTC
CDR3 protein: CASSGTSGENEQFF

clone size: -
J gene: TRBJ2-3
V gene: TRBV20-1
D gene: TRBD2
CDR3 DNA: TGCAGTGCTGTTACTAGCGGGAGGGCCACAGATACGCAGTATTTT
CDR3 protein: CSAVTSGRATDTQYF

clone size: few
J gene: TRBJ2-2
V gene: TRBV7-8
D gene: -
CDR3 DNA: TGTGCCAGCAGCCTAGACAGGAGAACCGGGGAGCTGTTTTTT
CDR3 protein: CASSLDRRTGELFF

clone size: once
J gene: TRBJ2-4
V gene: TRBV7-8
D gene: -
CDR3 DNA: TGTGCCAGCAGCTTAGTTATCTCGGCGCCTCAGCAGGTTAACATTCAGTACTTC
CDR3 protein: CASSLVISAPQQVNIQYF

clone size: -
J gene: TRBJ2-3
V gene: TRBV7-2
D gene: TRBD2
CDR3 DNA: TGTGCCAGCAGCCCCTTCACTAGCGGCCCCGATACGCAGTATTTT
CDR3 protein: CASSPFTSGPDTQYF

clone size: -
J gene: TRBJ1-1
V gene: TRBV15
D gene: -
CDR3 DNA: TGTGCCACCAGCAGCGTAGGCATGAACACTGAAGCTTTCTTT
CDR3 protein: CATSSVGMNTEAFF

clone size: -
J gene: TRBJ2-1
V gene: TRBV7-2
D gene: TRBD2
CDR3 DNA: TGTGCCAGCAGCTCTCGGCGGGAGTTAGGCAATGAGCAGTTCTTC
CDR3 protein: CASSSRRELGNEQFF

clone size: -
J gene: TRBJ1-1
V gene: TRBV18
D gene: -
CDR3 DNA: TGTGCCAGCTCACCTATGACAGGATACACTGAAGCTTTCTTT
CDR3 protein: CASSPMTGYTEAFF

clone size: few
J gene: TRBJ1-1
V gene: TRBV12-3/TRBV12-4
D gene: TRBD1
CDR3 DNA: TGTGCCAGCAGTCTCCGGGACAGGGGAAGTTCTGAAGCTTTCTTT
CDR3 protein: CASSLRDRGSSEAFF

clone size: -
J gene: TRBJ2-1
V gene: TRBV7-2
D gene: TRBD1
CDR3 DNA: TGTGCCAGCAGCCTTAGTTTGTGGACAGGGGAGGTCAATGAGCAGTTCTTC
CDR3 protein: CASSLSLWTGEVNEQFF

clone size: -
J gene: TRBJ1-4
V gene: TRBV7-9
D gene: TRBD1
CDR3 DNA: TGTGCCAGCAGCTTAGCACGGACAGGAGATAATGAAAAACTGTTTTTT
CDR3 protein: CASSLARTGDNEKLFF

clone size: many
J gene: TRBJ2-7
V gene: TRBV27
D gene: TRBD1
CDR3 DNA: TGTGCCAGCAGTTCAACGGGACAGGGCTACGAGCAGTACTTC
CDR3 protein: CASSSTGQGYEQYF